The 14 T cell receptor beta chains below were found in one sample sequenced in a study of T cell clonality in common variable immunodeficiency. Study findings and constraints: Reportedly, TCR beta sequences from common variable immunodeficiency showed fewer deletions and N-nucleotide insertions.

These receptors' antigens are unknown. TCRdb keeps only in-frame clones here, not all; method: immunoSEQ multiplex PCR. The sample contains more than 20,000 clones, none of them singletons. Sequenced sample: peripheral blood mononuclear cells. These receptor sequences come from a human donor with common variable immunodeficiency.

Worth noting for this clone: The CDR3 goes on 3 residues after the read ends, and that part is filled in from the germline J gene. The rearrangement links TRBV19 to TRBJ2-2; 8 bases line up with TRBD1. CDR3 length: 14 residues. Germline trimming cut 10 bases from V and 7 bases from J; bases unmatched to any gene: 11. Germline lookup yields CDR1 LNHDA and CDR2 SQIVND (reference sequence). The CDR3 loop is CATSGTGFFGELFF. The DNA read from the CDR3 is TGTGCCACCTCCGGGACAGGCTTTTTCGGGGAG.

Comment on this clone: The read terminates 3 residues ahead of where the CDR3 ends, so the germline J gene completes it. J is TRBJ1-1 and V is TRBV18; D unresolved. Per the germline V gene, CDR1 is KGHSH and CDR2 is LQKENI. The CDR3 contains 13 residues. Here the CDR3 reads CASSPRGGLQAFF. The CDR3 bases that were read are TGTGCCAGCTCACCAAGAGGAGGGCTGCAG.

This clone was observed a few times. The read stops 3 residues short of the end of the CDR3; the missing end is completed from the germline J gene. This chain joins TRBV7-9 and TRBJ1-1; D is uncertain. The CDR3 spans 14 residues. V dropped 7 bases and J dropped 1 base, with 13 bases sitting between them. CDR1 is SEHNR, CDR2 FQNEAQ, per germline (reference sequence). The sequenced part of the CDR3 DNA is TGTGCCAGCACCAAAATCGCGGGGAACACTGAA. Protein sequence: CASTKIAGNTE. The entire CDR3 is CASTKIAGNTEAFF.

Comment on this clone: Read coverage stops 3 residues before the CDR3 terminus; the germline J gene supplies the remainder. The rearrangement joins TRBV7-9 to TRBJ1-1; D perhaps matches TRBD1 (6 bases). Germline CDR1 and CDR2: SEHNR and FQNEAQ (reference sequence). This CDR3 is 15 amino acids long. V lost 1 base to trimming and J lost 2 bases, with 11 bases between them. CDR3 DNA (partial): TGTGCCAGCAGCTTAGAACAGGGACGAAACACTGAA. It yields the protein CASSLEQGRNTE. The CDR3 as a whole reads CASSLEQGRNTEAFF.

A remark on this clone: The DNA ends 3 residues before the CDR3 does, and the rest of the CDR3 is filled in from the germline J gene. The chain couples TRBV20-1 to TRBJ2-7; 7 positions match TRBD1. V lost 1 base to trimming and J lost 2 bases; unmatched junction nucleotides: 8. From germline, CDR1 is DFQATT and CDR2 SNEGSKA (reference sequence). This CDR3 region has 15 residues. The part of the CDR3 DNA that was read is TGCAGTGCTAGAGCGGCCGGACAGGTCGCCTACGAG. Protein product: CSARAAGQVAYE. The entire CDR3 protein reads CSARAAGQVAYEQYF.

As to this clone: The CDR3 end lies 3 residues beyond the end of the read and is filled in from the germline J gene. The chain combines TRBV20-1 with TRBJ2-1, with 9 bases fitting TRBD2. With V trimmed by 6 bases and J by 4 bases, 7 bases remained unmatched. The CDR3 totals 14 residues. The germline V gene encodes CDR1 DFQATT and CDR2 SNEGSKA (reference sequence). Partial CDR3 DNA: TGCAGTGCCTATAAGACTAGCGGTTACAATGAG. Translation gives CSAYKTSGYNE. The entire CDR3 reads CSAYKTSGYNEQFF.

This clone was observed many times. The read finishes 3 residues shy of the CDR3 end, and the germline J gene is used to complete it. The chain recombines TRBV20-1 with TRBJ2-1, with 8 bases fitting TRBD2. Losses at the gene ends were 3 bases for V and 4 bases for J; bases not matched to a gene: 5. There are 14 residues in the CDR3. Germline V CDR1 and CDR2: DFQATT, SNEGSKA (reference sequence). The CDR3 region is CSASDSGTYNEQFF. The sequenced CDR3 bases are TGCAGTGCTAGCGATAGCGGGACGTACAATGAG.

This clone was seen more than once but under ten times. The read ends 3 residues shy of where the CDR3 ends; the end is completed using the germline J gene. The V call is TRBV19, the J call TRBJ2-1; TRBD2 agrees at 15 bases. Germline CDR1 reads LNHDA; CDR2 reads SQIVND (reference sequence). The CDR3 runs 16 residues. J lost 9 bases, V lost 5 bases, and 8 bases had no gene match. The CDR3 spells CASSPQGLAGGGEQFF. The CDR3 bases that were read are TGTGCCAGTAGTCCCCAGGGACTAGCGGGAGGTGGTGAG.

The sample holds a few counts of this clone. The read halts 3 residues ahead of the CDR3 end, with the missing end drawn from the germline J gene. The chain recombines TRBV19 with TRBJ1-2; tentative D call: TRBD1 (5 bases). This CDR3 is built from 12 residues. Germline-derived CDR1 and CDR2 are LNHDA and SQIVND (reference sequence). V shed 5 bases and J shed 7 bases, with 11 bases lying between them. CDR3 DNA (partial): TGTGCCAGTAGTTTGGCAGGGCTTGGC. Translating gives CASSLAGLG. The CDR3 as a whole reads CASSLAGLGYTF.

A word on this clone: The read ends 3 residues early relative to the CDR3; the germline J gene fills the gap. This sequence joins TRBV11-2 and TRBJ2-7; 9 bases are a match to TRBD2. This CDR3 has 15 residues. Germline V gene lookup returns CDR1 SGHAT and CDR2 FQNNGV. V trimming: 6 bases; J trimming: 3 bases; junction bases outside the gene matches: 9. The CDR3 protein is CASSPSGVGRYEQYF. The CDR3 bases that were read are TGTGCCAGCAGTCCTAGCGGGGTGGGACGCTACGAG.

This clone is labeled medium-sized (0.01 to 0.1%). With the read ending 3 residues before the CDR3 end, the germline J gene is used to fill in that end. This chain connects TRBV12-3 or TRBV12-4 to TRBJ2-1, with TRBD2 as a possible D gene (5 bases). Trimming pared 1 base from V and 5 bases from J, leaving 12 bases between. The CDR3 has 15 amino acids. CDR3 loop: CASSLDGLADNEQFF. Partial CDR3 DNA: TGTGCCAGCAGTTTAGATGGACTGGCGGACAATGAG.

This clone was observed many times. The observed sequence ends 3 residues before the CDR3 terminus, with the missing tail filled in from the germline J gene. This chain links TRBV28 with TRBJ1-3, with D unclear. Trimming shortened V by 2 bases and J by 0 bases, and 5 bases separated the two germline ends. The CDR3 has 14 amino acids. Germline-derived CDR1 and CDR2 are MDHEN and SYDVKM. This chain's CDR3 is CASSLHFSGNTIYF. The DNA read from the CDR3 is TGTGCCAGCAGTTTACACTTCTCTGGAAACACC. The whole variable domain, filled in from reference TRBV28 and TRBJ1-3, reads DVKVTQSSRYLVKRTGEKVFLECVQDMDHENMFWYRQDPGLGLRLIYFSYDVKMKEKGDIPEGYSVSREKKERFSLILESASTNQTSMYLCASSLHFSGNTIYFGEGSWLTVV.

This clone occurred many times. The read terminates 3 residues ahead of where the CDR3 ends, so the germline J gene completes it. This chain links TRBV15 with TRBJ2-1, with D possibly being TRBD1 (6 bases). The CDR3 extends over 16 amino acids. V was clipped by 2 bases and J by 3 bases, with 14 bases between them. Germline-derived CDR1 and CDR2 are LNHNV and YYDKDF (reference sequence). CDR3 DNA, as far as it was read: TGTGCCACCAGCAGATCCGACAGGATTCACTACAATGAG. This sequence encodes CATSRSDRIHYNE. The CDR3 in full is CATSRSDRIHYNEQFF.

Of note for this clone: With the read ending 3 residues before the CDR3 end, the germline J gene is used to fill in that end. The chain links TRBV5-5 to TRBJ2-7; 10 bases fit TRBD2. The J segment lost 5 bases and the V segment lost 0 bases, leaving 2 bases of the junction unmatched. Germline lookup yields CDR1 SGHKS and CDR2 YYEKEE (reference sequence). The CDR3 contains 14 residues. The CDR3 sequence is CASSLAGTSDEQYF. CDR3 bases read: TGTGCCAGCAGCTTGGCCGGGACTAGCGACGAG.